Below, 10 T cell receptor beta chains from the same sample are listed, as sequenced in a study of T cell responses to AZD1222 COVID-19 vaccine. Some clones are missing from TCRdb's copy, which holds only in-frame ones; the method was immunoSEQ multiplex PCR. The sample includes roughly 200,000 clones, approximately 89% seen only once; the top ten take around 3.7%. The specimen was peripheral blood, collected 28 days after the second AZD1222 dose. Receptors originate from an adult who received the AZD1222 COVID-19 vaccine.

The CDR3 sequence: CASSLGGLGNTIYF. The CDR3 nucleotides are TGTGCCAGCAGCTTGGGGGGTTTAGGAAACACCATATATTTT. The chain couples TRBV5-5 to TRBJ1-3; D unresolved. The V gene lost 0 bases and the J gene lost 4 bases, with 8 bases spanning the gap. The CDR3 consists of 14 residues. Germline loops: CDR1 SGHKS, CDR2 YYEKEE (reference sequence).

The chain combines TRBV9 with TRBJ2-1; TRBD2 matches at 13 bases. The length of the CDR3 is 16 residues. The trim removed 2 bases at V and 4 bases at J, leaving 3 bases unmatched. Looked up from germline, CDR1 is SGDLS and CDR2 is YYNGEE. DNA of the CDR3: TGTGCCAGCAGCGTTGGGACTAGCGGGGTATACAATGAGCAGTTCTTC. It encodes CASSVGTSGVYNEQFF.

The chain recombines TRBV5-1 with TRBJ2-2; D is undetermined. Trimming stripped 4 bases from V and 2 bases from J, with 15 bases between. CDR1 and CDR2 (germline): SGHRS, YFSETQ. CDR3 size: 16 residues. The CDR3: CASSRLERRNTGELFF. CDR3 bases: TGCGCCAGCAGCCGGTTGGAGCGCAGAAACACCGGGGAGCTGTTTTTT.

The chain couples TRBV6-1 to TRBJ1-1, with TRBD1 identical over 7 bases. The CDR3 is 16 residues long. The germline CDR1 and CDR2 sequences are MNHNS and SASEGT. V gave up 1 base and J gave up 5 bases; unmatched junction bases: 10. DNA of the CDR3: TGTGCCAGCAGTGAAGGTTCAATCAGGGGGGAAACTGAAGCTTTCTTT. As protein: CASSEGSIRGETEAFF.

V gene TRBV9 combines with J gene TRBJ2-2, with D perhaps matching TRBD2 (5 bases). The ends were cut back, 0 bases at V and 5 bases at J, with 17 bases in the middle. The germline V gene encodes CDR1 SGDLS and CDR2 YYNGEE. This CDR3 is built from 17 residues. The CDR3 region has the DNA TGTGCCAGCAGCGTAGCCTTTGGTGGGAGTGGGACCGGGGAGCTGTTTTTT. It codes for CASSVAFGGSGTGELFF.

V is TRBV29-1 and J is TRBJ1-2; no clear D. Germline loops: CDR1 SQVTM, CDR2 ANQGSEA. V was trimmed by 8 bases and J by 4 bases, leaving 17 bases between them. The CDR3 is 13 amino acids. CDR3 in DNA: TGCAGCATTCCCGACCGGGAAAGCTATGGCTACACCTTC. This translates into CSIPDRESYGYTF.

The chain employs TRBV3-1 (or the pseudogene TRBV3-2) and TRBJ2-3; D possibly corresponds to TRBD2 (6 bases). The CDR3 spans 19 residues. CDR1 and CDR2 (germline): LGHDT, YNNKEL (reference sequence). Trimming removed 1 base from V and 0 bases from J, with 20 bases in between. The CDR3, as DNA: TGTGCCAGCAGCCAAGTAAATGGGCTAGTGGGGACTAGCACAGATACGCAGTATTTT. Translating it yields CASSQVNGLVGTSTDTQYF.

The chain combines TRBV14 with TRBJ2-3, with TRBD2 matching over 9 bases. Germline lookup yields CDR1 SGHDN and CDR2 FVKESK. The ends lost 1 base at V and 2 bases at J; junction bases unmatched: 4. This CDR3 has 16 amino acids. The CDR3 region is CASSQGLAGTTDTQYF. For the CDR3, the DNA is TGTGCCAGCAGCCAAGGGCTAGCGGGAACCACAGATACGCAGTATTTT.

J is TRBJ1-1 and V is TRBV5-6; D unclear. CDR3 length equals 11 residues. Germline assignment: CDR1 SGHDT and CDR2 YYEEEE. The V gene lost 2 bases and the J gene lost 2 bases, with 1 base spanning the gap. The CDR3 here is CASSFNTEAFF. The CDR3 DNA is TGTGCCAGCAGCTTTAACACTGAAGCTTTCTTT.

J is TRBJ2-1 and V is TRBV5-1; 8 bases align to TRBD2. Germline CDR1 and CDR2: SGHRS and YFSETQ. Unmatched junction bases numbered 7, after V lost 2 bases and J lost 6 bases. The CDR3 has 15 amino acids. The CDR3 protein is CASSFSGGEGNEQFF. The CDR3 nucleotides are TGCGCCAGCAGCTTTTCGGGAGGGGAGGGCAATGAGCAGTTCTTC.